This T cell receptor (beta chain) is drawn from a study of regulatory T cells in long-lasting Graves disease. Study overall: With positive TSH receptor antibodies and over 5 years of antithyroid drugs, Graves' disease was considered persistent.

About this clonotype itself: Its antigen is as yet unknown.

Study-wide findings and caveats: The number of shared public clonotypes was higher in persistent patients (around 2,700) than new patients (around 890). Relative to newly diagnosed Graves' patients, persistent ones had lower TCR diversity. There were preferences for TRBV28, TRBJ1-2 and TRBJ2-5 in persistent disease.

Stated time point: persistent/refractory GD, antithyroid drugs over 5 years with positive TRAb. PBMC-derived RNA was used for the TCR library. The CDR3 has 14 amino acids. Deletions cut 1 base from V and 3 bases from J, with 7 bases between. The germline V gene encodes CDR1 MGHRA and CDR2 YSYEKL. With iRepertoire HTBI primers and Arm-PCR of CDR3 regions, TCR beta libraries were built. One entry per CDR3 protein results from TCRdb running MiXCR on the multiplex PCR reads. Among some 450,000 distinct CDR3 sequences, 23% were seen once, and the ten largest hold about 26%. The sequence was obtained from a female donor with Graves disease. The input for sequencing was peripheral blood mononuclear cells (PBMCs), taken when the disease was refractory, from a patient treated with antithyroid drugs. The J gene is TRBJ1-3, the V gene TRBV4-1; D may be TRBD1 (5 bases). The chain's CDR3 is CASSQAGVGNTIYF. The DNA of the CDR3 is TGCGCCAGCAGCCAAGCGGGGGTTGGAAACACCATATATTTT.